This TCR beta chain appears in the sequencing data of a study of CD8+ T cells in alopecia areata. Extraction and reverse transcription of RNA yielded cDNA as the sequencing template. Method: immunoSEQ multiplex PCR; TCRdb's copy keeps in-frame clones and lacks some. This table has over 200,000 clones, around three fifths appearing once. Trimming took off 4 bases at V and 4 bases at J, with 13 bases between the two ends. This CDR3 comprises 13 residues. CDR1 SQVTM and CDR2 ANQGSEA come from the germline V gene. The investigators collected lesional scalp punch biopsies and peripheral blood from alopecia areata patients.

This sequence joins TRBV29-1 and TRBJ1-2, with D possibly being TRBD1 (6 bases). The clonotype originates from a human donor with alopecia areata. The sample consisted of CD4+ T cells sorted from blood, taken at week 0. CDR3 residues: CSVGLDSLYGYTF. CDR3 nucleotides: TGCAGCGTTGGGCTGGACAGTCTCTATGGCTACACCTTC. The variable domain in full, completed from reference TRBV29-1 and TRBJ1-2, reads SAVISQKPSRDICQRGTSLTIQCQVDSQVTMMFWYRQQPGQSLTLIATANQGSEATYESGFVIDKFPISRPNLTFSTLTVSNMSPEDSSIYLCSVGLDSLYGYTFGSGTRLTVV.